This T cell receptor (beta chain) appears in the sequencing data of a study of vaccination effects on CD4 cells after COVID-19. Study-level points and caveats: Nearly all vaccine-induced clones in healthy recipients recognized only SARS-CoV-2. Late in the post-vaccination period, infection-induced and vaccine-induced clones underwent marked clonal contraction. Sampling in the study covered few convalescent patients and included no early post-infection timepoints.

Sequencing in the ViraFEST assay came after antigen-specific CD4+ T cells had been expanded with viral peptide pools, which were used to stimulate PBMC. Cultured cells yielded isolated CD4+ T cells after 10 days. Vaccine recipients, nucleocapsid antibody negative, had no prior SARS-CoV-2 infection. Cells had half their medium changed to IL-2 medium on days 3 and 7. Clones were read by immunoSEQ multiplex PCR, and TCRdb kept only the in-frame ones, dropping some. The sample yields about 27,000 clones, around 70% seen once. Germline V gives CDR1 SGHVS, CDR2 FQNEAQ. There are 18 residues in the CDR3. The V segment lost 3 bases and the J segment 4 bases; nucleotides outside the gene matches: 16. This clone was observed a handful of times. Its antigen is not identified.

The sequence came from a human donor who received a COVID-19 vaccine. The sequences come from CD4+ T cells from PBMCs cultured with SARS-CoV-2 spike peptides, collected before COVID-19 vaccination. The J gene is TRBJ1-2, the V gene TRBV7-8; the match to TRBD1 covers 8 bases. The CDR3 is CASSFTLGGQGASYGYTF. For the CDR3, the DNA is TGTGCCAGCAGCTTTACCCTCGGCGGGCAGGGGGCATCCTATGGCTACACCTTC.